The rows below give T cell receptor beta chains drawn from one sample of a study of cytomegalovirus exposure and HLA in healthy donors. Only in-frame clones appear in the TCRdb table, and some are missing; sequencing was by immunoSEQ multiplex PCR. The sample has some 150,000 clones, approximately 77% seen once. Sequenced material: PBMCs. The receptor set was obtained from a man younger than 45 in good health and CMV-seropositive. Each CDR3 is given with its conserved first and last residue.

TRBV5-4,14,CASSLQGADGELFF
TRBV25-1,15,CASSGGTGGRETQYF
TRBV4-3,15,CASSQDQGGGNTIYF
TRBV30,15,CAWTLAAGTNEKLFF
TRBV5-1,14,CASSSGTQSETQYF
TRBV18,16,CASSPLPGLDADTQYF
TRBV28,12,CASSERTGELFF
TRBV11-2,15,CASSLDGTFQETQYF
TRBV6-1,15,CASSDPRQYNSPLHF
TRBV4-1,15,CASSQDSVENYGYTF
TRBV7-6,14,CASRLQGAQGELFF
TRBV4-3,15,CASSQEDQGASEQYF
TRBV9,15,CASSVEGAFGNTIYF
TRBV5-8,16,CASSLRPDRDQETQYF
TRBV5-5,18,CASSLGPRGTSGANVLTF
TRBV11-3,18,CASSLDPMASRNTGELFF
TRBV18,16,CASSPPSGLAGYTQYF
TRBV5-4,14,CASSPGIGLETQYF
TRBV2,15,CASSQDRSSYNEQFF
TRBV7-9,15,CASSLDQGSDTEAFF
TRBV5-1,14,CASKPGQGAYEQYF
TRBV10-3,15,CAISESGGNTDTQYF
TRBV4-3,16,CASSQAWGQGKETQYF
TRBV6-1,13,CASSVGQDYEQYF
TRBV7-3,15,CASSFTASGANVLTF
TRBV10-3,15,CAISESEGATDTQYF
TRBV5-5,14,CASSRTGQGSPLHF
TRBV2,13,CASSMDNANIQYF
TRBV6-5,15,CASSKLAGGYNEQFF
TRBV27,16,CASSLLGQGAGQPQHF
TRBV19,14,CASRPRGGDSPLHF
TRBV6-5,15,CASSSPGQGNTEAFF
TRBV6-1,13,CASSSAPGIEAFF
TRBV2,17,CASSEYPPRGNTGELFF
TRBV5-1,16,CASSLGVRTGETEAFF
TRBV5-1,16,CASSLQGAGLGTEAFF
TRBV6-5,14,CASSYQGANSPLHF
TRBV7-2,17,CASSLEWGQGHNYGYTF
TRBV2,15,CASRPRDSRDIDEYF
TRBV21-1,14,CASSKVGDTGELFF
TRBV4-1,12,CASSQVGEGYTF
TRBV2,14,CAGSQGSSGNTIYF
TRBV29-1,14,CSVVQSGGNQPQHF
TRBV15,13,CATSAGSYNEQFF
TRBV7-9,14,CASSLDREDGEQYF
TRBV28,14,CASNKQRTRQPQHF
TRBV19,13,CASSTQTGGEQYF
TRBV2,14,CASSATGGWKPQHF
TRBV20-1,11,CSATQGDEQFF
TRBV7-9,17,CASSLDPQLAGSGEQYF